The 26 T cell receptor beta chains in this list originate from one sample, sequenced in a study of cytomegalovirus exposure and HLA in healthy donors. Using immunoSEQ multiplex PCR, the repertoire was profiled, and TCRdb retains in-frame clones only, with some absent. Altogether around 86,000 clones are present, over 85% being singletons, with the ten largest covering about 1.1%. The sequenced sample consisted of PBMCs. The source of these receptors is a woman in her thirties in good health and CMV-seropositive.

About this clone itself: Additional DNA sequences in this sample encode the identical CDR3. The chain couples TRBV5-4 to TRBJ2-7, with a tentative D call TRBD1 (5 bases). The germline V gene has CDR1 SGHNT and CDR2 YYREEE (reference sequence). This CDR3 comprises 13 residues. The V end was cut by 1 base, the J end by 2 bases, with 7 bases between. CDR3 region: CASSLRGTYEQYF. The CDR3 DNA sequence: TGTGCCAGCAGCTTGAGGGGCACCTACGAGCAGTACTTC.

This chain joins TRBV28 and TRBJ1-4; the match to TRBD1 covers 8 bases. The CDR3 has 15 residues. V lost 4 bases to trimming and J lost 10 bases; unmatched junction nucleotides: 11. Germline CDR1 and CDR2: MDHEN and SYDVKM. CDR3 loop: CASSYSDREAGKLFF. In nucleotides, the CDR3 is TGTGCCAGCAGTTATTCGGACAGGGAAGCAGGAAAACTGTTTTTT.

The CDR3 reads CASSQAGGPLQETQYF. CDR3 DNA: TGCGCCAGCAGCCAAGCAGGGGGGCCCTTACAAGAGACCCAGTACTTC. The chain combines TRBV4-1 with TRBJ2-5; tentative D call: TRBD1 (7 bases). Trimming left V 1 base short and J 2 bases short, with 14 bases between. This CDR3 region has 16 residues. CDR1 is MGHRA, CDR2 YSYEKL, per germline.

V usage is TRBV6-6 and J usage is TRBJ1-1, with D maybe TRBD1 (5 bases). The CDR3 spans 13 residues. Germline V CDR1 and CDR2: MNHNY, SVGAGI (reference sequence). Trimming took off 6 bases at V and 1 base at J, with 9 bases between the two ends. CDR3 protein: CASRTGGNTEAFF. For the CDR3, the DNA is TGTGCCAGCAGAACGGGGGGGAACACTGAAGCTTTCTTT.

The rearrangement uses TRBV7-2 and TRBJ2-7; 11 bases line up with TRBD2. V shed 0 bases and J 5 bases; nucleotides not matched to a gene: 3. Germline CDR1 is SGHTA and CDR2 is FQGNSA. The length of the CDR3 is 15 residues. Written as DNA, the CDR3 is TGTGCCAGCAGCTTAGCAACTAGCGGGAGCCACGAGCAGTACTTC. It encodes CASSLATSGSHEQYF.

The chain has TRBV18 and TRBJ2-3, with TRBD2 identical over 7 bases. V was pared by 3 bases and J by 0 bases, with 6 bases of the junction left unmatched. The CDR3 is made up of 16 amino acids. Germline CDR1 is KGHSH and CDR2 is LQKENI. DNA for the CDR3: TGTGCCAGCTCACCCCTCCGGGGGGACAGCACAGATACGCAGTATTTT. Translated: CASSPLRGDSTDTQYF.

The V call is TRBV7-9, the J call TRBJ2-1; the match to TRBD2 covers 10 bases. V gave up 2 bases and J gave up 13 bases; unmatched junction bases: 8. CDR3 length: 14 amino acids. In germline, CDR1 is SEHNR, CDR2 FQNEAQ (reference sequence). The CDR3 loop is CASSLSLAGSPQFF. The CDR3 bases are TGTGCCAGCAGCTTATCACTAGCGGGAAGCCCCCAGTTCTTC.

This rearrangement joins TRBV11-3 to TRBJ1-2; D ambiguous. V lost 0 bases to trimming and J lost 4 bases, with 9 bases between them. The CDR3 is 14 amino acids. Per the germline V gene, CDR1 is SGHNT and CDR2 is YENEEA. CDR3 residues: CASSLDFGSYGYTF. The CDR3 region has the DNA TGTGCCAGCAGCTTAGATTTCGGGTCCTATGGCTACACCTTC. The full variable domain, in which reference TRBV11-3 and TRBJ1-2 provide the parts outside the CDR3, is EAGVVQSPRYKIIEKKQPVAFWCNPISGHNTLYWYLQNLGQGPELLIRYENEEAVDDSQLPKDRFSAERLKGVDSTLKIQPAELGDSAVYLCASSLDFGSYGYTFGSGTRLTVV.

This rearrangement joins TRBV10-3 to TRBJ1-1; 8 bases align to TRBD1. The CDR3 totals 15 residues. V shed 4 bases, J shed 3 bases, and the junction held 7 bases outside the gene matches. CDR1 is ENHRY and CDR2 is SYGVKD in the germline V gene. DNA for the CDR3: TGTGCCATCAGTGTGGACAGGGTGAGGGACACTGAAGCTTTCTTT. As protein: CAISVDRVRDTEAFF.

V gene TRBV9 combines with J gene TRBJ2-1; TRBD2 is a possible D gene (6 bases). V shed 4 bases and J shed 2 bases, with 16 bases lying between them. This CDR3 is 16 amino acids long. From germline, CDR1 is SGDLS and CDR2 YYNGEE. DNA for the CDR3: TGTGCCAGCAGCATTAGAGCGGGCGGGACCTACAATGAGCAGTTCTTC. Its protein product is CASSIRAGGTYNEQFF.

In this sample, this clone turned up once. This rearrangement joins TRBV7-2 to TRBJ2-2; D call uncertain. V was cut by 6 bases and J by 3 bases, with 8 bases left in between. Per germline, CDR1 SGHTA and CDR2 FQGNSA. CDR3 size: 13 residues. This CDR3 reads CASSVSYTGELFF. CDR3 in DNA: TGTGCCAGCAGTGTTTCGTACACCGGGGAGCTGTTTTTT.

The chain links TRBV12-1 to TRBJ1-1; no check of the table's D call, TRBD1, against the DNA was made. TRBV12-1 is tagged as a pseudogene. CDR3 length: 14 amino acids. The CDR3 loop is CANAGDRKNTEAFF. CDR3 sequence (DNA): TGTGCCAACGCGGGGGACAGGAAGAACACTGAAGCTTTCTTT.

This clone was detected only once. DNA of the CDR3: TGCGCCAGCAGCTATTCGACAGGGGTGTCTGGGGCCAACGTCCTGACTTTC. It is translated as CASSYSTGVSGANVLTF. This chain uses TRBV5-1 with TRBJ2-6; 8 bases line up with TRBD1. CDR1 is SGHRS and CDR2 is YFSETQ in the germline V gene. The V segment lost 3 bases and the J segment 1 base; nucleotides outside the gene matches: 6. This CDR3 has 17 amino acids.

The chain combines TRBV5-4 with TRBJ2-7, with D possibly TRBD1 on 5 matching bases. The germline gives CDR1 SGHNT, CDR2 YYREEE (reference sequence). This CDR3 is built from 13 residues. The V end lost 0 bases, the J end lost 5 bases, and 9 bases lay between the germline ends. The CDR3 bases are TGTGCCAGCAGCTTGGAGGGGTGGCACGAGCAGTACTTC. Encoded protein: CASSLEGWHEQYF.

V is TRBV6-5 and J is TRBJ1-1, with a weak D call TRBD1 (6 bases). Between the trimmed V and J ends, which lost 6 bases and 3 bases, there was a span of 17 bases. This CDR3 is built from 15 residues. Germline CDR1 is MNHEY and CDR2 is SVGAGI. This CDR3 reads CASRHLGGRDTEAFF. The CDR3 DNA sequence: TGTGCCAGCAGGCACTTAGGGGGGAGGGACACTGAAGCTTTCTTT.

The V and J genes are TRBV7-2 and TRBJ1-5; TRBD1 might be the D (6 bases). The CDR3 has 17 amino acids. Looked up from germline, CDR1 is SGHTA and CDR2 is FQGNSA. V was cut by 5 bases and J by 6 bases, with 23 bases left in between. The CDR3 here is CASSPWGSGDRSQPQHF. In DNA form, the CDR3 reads TGTGCCAGCAGCCCGTGGGGGTCAGGGGATAGGAGTCAGCCCCAGCATTTT.

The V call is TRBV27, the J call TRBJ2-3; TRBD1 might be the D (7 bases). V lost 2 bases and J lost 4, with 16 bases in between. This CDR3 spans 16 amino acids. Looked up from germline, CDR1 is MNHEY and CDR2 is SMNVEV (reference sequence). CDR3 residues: CASSLIGGREADTQYF. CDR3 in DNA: TGTGCCAGCAGTTTAATAGGGGGCAGGGAGGCAGATACGCAGTATTTT.

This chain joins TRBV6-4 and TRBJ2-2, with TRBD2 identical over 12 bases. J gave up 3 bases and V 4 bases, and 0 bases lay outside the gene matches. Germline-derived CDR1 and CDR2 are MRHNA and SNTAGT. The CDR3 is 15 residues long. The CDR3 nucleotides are TGTGCCAGCAGTGCTAGCGGGAGGGACACCGGGGAGCTGTTTTTT. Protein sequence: CASSASGRDTGELFF.

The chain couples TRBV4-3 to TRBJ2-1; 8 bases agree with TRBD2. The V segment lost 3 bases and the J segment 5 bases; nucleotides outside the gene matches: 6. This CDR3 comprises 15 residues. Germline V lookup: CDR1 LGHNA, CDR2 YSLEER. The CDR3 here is CASSQISGTNNEQFF. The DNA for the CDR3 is TGCGCCAGCAGCCAGATTAGCGGGACTAACAATGAGCAGTTCTTC.

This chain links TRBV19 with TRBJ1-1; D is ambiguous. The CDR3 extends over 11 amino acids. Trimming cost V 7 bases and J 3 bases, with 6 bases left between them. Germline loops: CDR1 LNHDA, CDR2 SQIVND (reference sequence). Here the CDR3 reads CASIRDTEAFF. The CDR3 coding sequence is TGTGCCAGTATACGGGACACTGAAGCTTTCTTT.

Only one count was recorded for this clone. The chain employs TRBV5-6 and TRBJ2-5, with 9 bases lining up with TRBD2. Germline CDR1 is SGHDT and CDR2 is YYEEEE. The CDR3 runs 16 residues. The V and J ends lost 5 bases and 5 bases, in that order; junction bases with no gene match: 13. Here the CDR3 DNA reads TGTGCCAGCAGGGCGGGGAGTAGCGGGAGTTGGGAGACCCAGTACTTC. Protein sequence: CASRAGSSGSWETQYF. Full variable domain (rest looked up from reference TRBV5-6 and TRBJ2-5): DAGVTQSPTHLIKTRGQQVTLRCSPKSGHDTVSWYQQALGQGPQFIFQYYEEEERQRGNFPDRFSGHQFPNYSSELNVNALLLGDSALYLCASRAGSSGSWETQYFGPGTRLLVL.

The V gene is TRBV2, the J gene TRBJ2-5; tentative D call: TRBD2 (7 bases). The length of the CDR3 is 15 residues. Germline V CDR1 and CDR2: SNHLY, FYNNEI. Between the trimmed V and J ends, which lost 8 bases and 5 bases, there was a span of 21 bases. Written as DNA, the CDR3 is TGTGCCAGCGAAAGCGGGATCACAGGGCGGGAGACCCAGTACTTC. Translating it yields CASESGITGRETQYF.

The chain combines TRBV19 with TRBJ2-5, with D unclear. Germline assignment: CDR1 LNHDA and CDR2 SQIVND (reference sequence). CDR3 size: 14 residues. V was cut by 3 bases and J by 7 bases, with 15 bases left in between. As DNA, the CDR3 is TGTGCCAGTAGTATTAGAGGCTATCCAGTGACCCAGTACTTC. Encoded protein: CASSIRGYPVTQYF.

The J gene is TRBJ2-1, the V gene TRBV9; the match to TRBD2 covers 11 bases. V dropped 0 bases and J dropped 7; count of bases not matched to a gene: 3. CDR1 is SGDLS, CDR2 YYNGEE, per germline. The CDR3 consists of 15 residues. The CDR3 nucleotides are TGTGCCAGCAGCGTAGAGGGACTAGCGGCGAATGAGCAGTTCTTC. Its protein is CASSVEGLAANEQFF.

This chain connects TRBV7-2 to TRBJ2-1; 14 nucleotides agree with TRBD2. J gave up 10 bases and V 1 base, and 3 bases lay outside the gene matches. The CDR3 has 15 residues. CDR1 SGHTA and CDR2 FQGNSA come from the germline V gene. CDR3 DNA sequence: TGTGCCAGCAGCTTAGGACTAGCGGGAGGGAGCGAGCAGTTCTTC. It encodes CASSLGLAGGSEQFF.

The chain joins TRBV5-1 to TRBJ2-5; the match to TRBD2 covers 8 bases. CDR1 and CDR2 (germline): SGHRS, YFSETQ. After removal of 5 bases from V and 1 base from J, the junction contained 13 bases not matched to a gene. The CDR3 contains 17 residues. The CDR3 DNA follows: TGCGCCAGCAGAAGCGGGAGCGGATTATGGGGCCAAGAGACCCAGTACTTC. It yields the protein CASRSGSGLWGQETQYF. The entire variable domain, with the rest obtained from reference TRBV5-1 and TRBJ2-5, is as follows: KAGVTQTPRYLIKTRGQQVTLSCSPISGHRSVSWYQQTPGQGLQFLFEYFSETQRNKGNFPGRFSGRQFSNSRSEMNVSTLELGDSALYLCASRSGSGLWGQETQYFGPGTRLLVL.